One sample yielded the 9 T cell receptor beta chains listed below, sequenced in a study of post-analysis software for immune sequencing data. Study results and limitations: Included in a set of roughly 5 TRBV segments more frequent in patients than controls were TRBV5-6, TRBV5-1 and TRBV20-1.

Built from TCR beta cDNA, the libraries had unique molecular identifiers in them. TCRdb re-derived calls from the PCR reads in MiXCR, one entry per CDR3 protein. The table has fewer than 850,000 distinct CDR3 sequences, about 43% seen once. Their cognate antigens are unknown. The sample comprised blood. The receptors were sampled from a girl under 18 with multiple sclerosis.

V and J are TRBV7-2 and TRBJ1-1; no reliable D call. Germline V CDR1 and CDR2: SGHTA, FQGNSA. The CDR3 covers 12 residues. V lost 8 bases to trimming and J lost 3 bases, with 10 bases between them. The DNA for the CDR3 is TGTGCCAGCGGTTTGGGGTACACTGAAGCTTTCTTT. Its protein is CASGLGYTEAFF.

This clonotype occurred a few times. The genes are TRBV24-1 and TRBJ2-5; no definite D call. Trimming removed 9 bases at V and 2 bases at J, with 12 bases between. Germline values: CDR1 KGHDR, CDR2 SFDVKD. This CDR3 contains 13 residues. CDR3 region: CATDNGLQETQYF. Written as DNA, the CDR3 is TGTGCCACCGATAACGGGCTACAAGAGACCCAGTACTTC.

The V gene is TRBV5-1, the J gene TRBJ2-3, with 8 bases lining up with TRBD2. The germline CDR1 and CDR2 sequences are SGHRS and YFSETQ. The V and J ends lost 4 bases and 0 bases, in that order; junction bases with no gene match: 13. The CDR3 is 18 amino acids. In nucleotides, the CDR3 is TGCGCCAGCAGCCCGACACGTGCTAGCGGGTACAGCACAGATACGCAGTATTTT. This translates into CASSPTRASGYSTDTQYF.

The chain combines TRBV20-1 with TRBJ2-4; D remains ambiguous. The CDR3 spans 13 residues. Germline V lookup: CDR1 DFQATT, CDR2 SNEGSKA (reference sequence). The V gene lost 1 base and the J gene lost 1 base, with 5 bases spanning the gap. The CDR3 DNA sequence: TGCAGTGCTAGAGGGGTGGCCAAAAACATTCAGTACTTC. As protein: CSARGVAKNIQYF.

This clonotype was counted between two and nine times. The rearrangement joins TRBV27 to TRBJ2-6; no definite D call. This CDR3 is built from 16 residues. The V gene's germline CDR1 is MNHEY and CDR2 SMNVEV (reference sequence). With 5 bases removed from V and 0 bases from J, the gap between germline ends came to 11 bases. The CDR3 loop reads CASSPTRASGANVLTF. CDR3 coding DNA: TGTGCCAGCAGTCCCACGAGAGCCTCTGGGGCCAACGTCCTGACTTTC.

This clonotype was counted between two and nine times. The chain has TRBV15 and TRBJ2-6; D is possibly TRBD1 (5 bases). The germline CDR1 and CDR2 sequences are LNHNV and YYDKDF (reference sequence). CDR3 size: 19 residues. The V end lost 3 bases, the J end lost 4 bases, and 22 bases lay between the germline ends. The CDR3 here is CATSSSDRLMNRGANVLTF. The CDR3 DNA sequence: TGTGCCACCAGCAGTTCGGATAGGCTGATGAACAGGGGGGCCAACGTCCTGACTTTC. The entire variable domain, with the rest obtained from reference TRBV15 and TRBJ2-6, is as follows: DAMVIQNPRYQVTQFGKPVTLSCSQTLNHNVMYWYQQKSSQAPKLLFHYYDKDFNNEADTPDNFQSRRPNTSFCFLDIRSPGLGDTAMYLCATSSSDRLMNRGANVLTFGAGSRLTVL.

The V call is TRBV2, the J call TRBJ1-5, with D uncertain. V was shortened by 2 bases and J by 9 bases, with 14 bases between the two germline ends. CDR1 and CDR2 (germline): SNHLY, FYNNEI. The CDR3 is 14 amino acids. The CDR3 here is CASSESGSGRPQHF. The CDR3 DNA follows: TGTGCCAGCAGTGAATCGGGGTCCGGGAGGCCCCAGCATTTT.

This clonotype has a handful of counts. The CDR3, as DNA: TGTGCCAGCAGCTCGACTAGCGGCCAAGAGACCCAGTACTTC. Its translation is CASSSTSGQETQYF. This chain connects TRBV7-9 to TRBJ2-5, with 9 bases fitting TRBD2. The J segment lost 1 base and the V segment lost 4 bases, leaving 1 base of the junction unmatched. There are 14 residues in the CDR3. Germline-derived CDR1 and CDR2 are SEHNR and FQNEAQ (reference sequence). The full variable domain, with the rest looked up from reference TRBV7-9 and TRBJ2-5, is DTGVSQNPRHKITKRGQNVTFRCDPISEHNRLYWYRQTLGQGPEFLTYFQNEAQLEKSRLLSDRFSAERPKGSFSTLEIQRTEQGDSAMYLCASSSTSGQETQYFGPGTRLLVL.

This chain links TRBV29-1 with TRBJ2-3; 8 nucleotides align to TRBD1. The CDR3 is 14 residues long. CDR1 SQVTM and CDR2 ANQGSEA come from the germline V gene. V lost 1 base to trimming and J lost 0 bases; unmatched junction nucleotides: 0. The CDR3 coding sequence is TGCAGCGTTGAAGGGGACAGGAGCACAGATACGCAGTATTTT. Translated, it gives CSVEGDRSTDTQYF.